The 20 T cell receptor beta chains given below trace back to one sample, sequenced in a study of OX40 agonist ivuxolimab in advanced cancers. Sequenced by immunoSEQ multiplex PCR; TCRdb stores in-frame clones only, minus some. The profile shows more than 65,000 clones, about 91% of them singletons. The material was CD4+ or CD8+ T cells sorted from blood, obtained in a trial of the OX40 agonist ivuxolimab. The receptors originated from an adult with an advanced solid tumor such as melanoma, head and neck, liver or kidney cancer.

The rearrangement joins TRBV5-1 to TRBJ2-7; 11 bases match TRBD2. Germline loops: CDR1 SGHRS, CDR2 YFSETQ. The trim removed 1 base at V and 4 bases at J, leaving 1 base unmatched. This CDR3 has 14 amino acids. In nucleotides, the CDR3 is TGCGCCAGCAGCTTGTCTAGCGGGGGGTACGAGCAGTACTTC. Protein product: CASSLSSGGYEQYF. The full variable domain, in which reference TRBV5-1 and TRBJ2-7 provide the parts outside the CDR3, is KAGVTQTPRYLIKTRGQQVTLSCSPISGHRSVSWYQQTPGQGLQFLFEYFSETQRNKGNFPGRFSGRQFSNSRSEMNVSTLELGDSALYLCASSLSSGGYEQYFGPGTRLTVT.

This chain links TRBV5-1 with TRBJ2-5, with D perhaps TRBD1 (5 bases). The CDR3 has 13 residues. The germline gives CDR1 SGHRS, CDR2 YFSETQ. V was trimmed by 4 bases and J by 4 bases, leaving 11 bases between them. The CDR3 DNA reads TGCGCCAGCAGCGTAAGACAGTTAGAGACCCAGTACTTC. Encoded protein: CASSVRQLETQYF.

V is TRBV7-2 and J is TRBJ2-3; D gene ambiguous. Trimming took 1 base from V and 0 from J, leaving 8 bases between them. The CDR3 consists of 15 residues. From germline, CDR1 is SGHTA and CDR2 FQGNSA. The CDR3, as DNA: TGTGCCAGCAGCTTAGGTCACTCTAGCACAGATACGCAGTATTTT. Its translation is CASSLGHSSTDTQYF.

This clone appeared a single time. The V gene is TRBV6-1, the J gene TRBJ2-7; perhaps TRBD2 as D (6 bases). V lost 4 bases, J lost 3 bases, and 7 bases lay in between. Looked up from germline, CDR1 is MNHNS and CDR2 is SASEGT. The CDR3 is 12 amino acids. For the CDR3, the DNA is TGTGCCAGCAGTGCGGGGGTCTACGAGCAGTACTTC. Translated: CASSAGVYEQYF.

The CDR3 DNA reads TGTGCCATCAGTGGGAGTCCTAGCGGGGGGTACAATGAGCAGTTCTTC. It yields the protein CAISGSPSGGYNEQFF. The rearrangement links TRBV10-3 to TRBJ2-1; TRBD2 aligns across 11 bases. CDR3 size: 16 residues. Germline CDR1 is ENHRY and CDR2 is SYGVKD. V was clipped by 4 bases and J by 4 bases; unmatched bases: 6.

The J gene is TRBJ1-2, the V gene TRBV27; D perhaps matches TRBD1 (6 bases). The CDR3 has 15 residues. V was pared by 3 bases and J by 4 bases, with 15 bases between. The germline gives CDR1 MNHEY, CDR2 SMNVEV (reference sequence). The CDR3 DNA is TGTGCCAGCAGTTTTAAGAGGGGGGAAACCTATGGCTACACCTTC. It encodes CASSFKRGETYGYTF.

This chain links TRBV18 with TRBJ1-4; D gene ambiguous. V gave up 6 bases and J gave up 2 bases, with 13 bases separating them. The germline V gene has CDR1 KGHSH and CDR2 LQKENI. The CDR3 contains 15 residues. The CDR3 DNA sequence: TGTGCCAGCTCGCAAAAATCCATTACTAATGAAAAACTGTTTTTT. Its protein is CASSQKSITNEKLFF. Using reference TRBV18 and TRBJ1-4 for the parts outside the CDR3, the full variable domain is NAGVMQNPRHLVRRRGQEARLRCSPMKGHSHVYWYRQLPEEGLKFMVYLQKENIIDESGMPKERFSAEFPKEGPSILRIQQVVRGDSAAYFCASSQKSITNEKLFFGSGTQLSVL.

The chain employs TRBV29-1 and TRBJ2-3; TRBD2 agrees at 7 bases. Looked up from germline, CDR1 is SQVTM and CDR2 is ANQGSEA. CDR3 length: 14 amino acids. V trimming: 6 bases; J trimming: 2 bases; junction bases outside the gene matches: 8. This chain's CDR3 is CSVVELAYTDTQYF. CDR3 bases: TGCAGCGTAGTTGAACTAGCGTACACAGATACGCAGTATTTT.

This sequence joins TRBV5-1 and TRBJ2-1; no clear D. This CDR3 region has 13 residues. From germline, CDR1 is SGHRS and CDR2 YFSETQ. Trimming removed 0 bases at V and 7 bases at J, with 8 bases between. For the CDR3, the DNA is TGCGCCAGCAGCTTGGGGCAACTAAATGAGCAGTTCTTC. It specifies CASSLGQLNEQFF.

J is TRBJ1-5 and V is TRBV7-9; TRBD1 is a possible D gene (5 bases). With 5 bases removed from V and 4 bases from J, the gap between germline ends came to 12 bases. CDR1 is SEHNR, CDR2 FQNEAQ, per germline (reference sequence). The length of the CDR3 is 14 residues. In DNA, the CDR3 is TGTGCCAGCAGCCCAGACGGGGCGAATCAGCCCCAGCATTTT. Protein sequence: CASSPDGANQPQHF.

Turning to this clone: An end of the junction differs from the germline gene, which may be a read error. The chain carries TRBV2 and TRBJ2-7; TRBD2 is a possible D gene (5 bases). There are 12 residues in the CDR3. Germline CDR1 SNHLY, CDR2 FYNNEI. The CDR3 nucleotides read TGTGCCAGCAGGGAAGAGGGCTACGAGCAGTACTTC. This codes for CASREEGYEQYF.

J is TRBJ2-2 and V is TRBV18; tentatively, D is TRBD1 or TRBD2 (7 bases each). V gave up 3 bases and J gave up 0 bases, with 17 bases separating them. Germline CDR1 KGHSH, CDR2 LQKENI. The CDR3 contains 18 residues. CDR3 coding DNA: TGTGCCAGCTCACCCCCGACAGGGAGCGGGGCGAACACCGGGGAGCTGTTTTTT. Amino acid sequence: CASSPPTGSGANTGELFF.

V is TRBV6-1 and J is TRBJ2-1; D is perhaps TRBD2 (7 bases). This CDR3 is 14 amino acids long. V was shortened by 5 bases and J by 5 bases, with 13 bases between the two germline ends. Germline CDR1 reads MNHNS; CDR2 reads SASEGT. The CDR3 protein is CASSRGGFNNEQFF. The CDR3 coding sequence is TGTGCCAGCAGTAGGGGGGGCTTTAACAATGAGCAGTTCTTC.

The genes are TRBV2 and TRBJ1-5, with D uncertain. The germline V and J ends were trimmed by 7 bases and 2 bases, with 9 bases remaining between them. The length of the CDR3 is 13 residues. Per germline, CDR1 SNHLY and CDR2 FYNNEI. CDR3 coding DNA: TGTGCCAGCATGATAGGCGGCAATCAGCCCCAGCATTTT. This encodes CASMIGGNQPQHF.

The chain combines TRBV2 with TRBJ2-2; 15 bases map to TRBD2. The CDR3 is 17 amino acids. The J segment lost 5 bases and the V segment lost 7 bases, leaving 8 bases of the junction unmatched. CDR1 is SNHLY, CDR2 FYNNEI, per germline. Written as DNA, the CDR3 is TGTGCCAGCAAGAGGACTAGCGGGGGGGCTAGGACCGGGGAGCTGTTTTTT. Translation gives CASKRTSGGARTGELFF.

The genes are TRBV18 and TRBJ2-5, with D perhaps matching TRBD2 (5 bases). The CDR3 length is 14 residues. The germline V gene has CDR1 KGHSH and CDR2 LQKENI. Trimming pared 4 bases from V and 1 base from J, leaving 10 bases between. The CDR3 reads CASSQSGIQETQYF. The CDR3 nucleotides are TGTGCCAGCTCACAGTCCGGGATCCAAGAGACCCAGTACTTC.

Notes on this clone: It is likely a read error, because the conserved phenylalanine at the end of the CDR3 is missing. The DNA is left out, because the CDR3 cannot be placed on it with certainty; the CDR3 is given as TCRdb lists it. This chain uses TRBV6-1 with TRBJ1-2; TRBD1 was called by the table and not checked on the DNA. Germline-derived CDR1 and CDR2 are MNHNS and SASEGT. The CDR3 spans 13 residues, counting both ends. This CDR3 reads CASSGILRGVGQL.

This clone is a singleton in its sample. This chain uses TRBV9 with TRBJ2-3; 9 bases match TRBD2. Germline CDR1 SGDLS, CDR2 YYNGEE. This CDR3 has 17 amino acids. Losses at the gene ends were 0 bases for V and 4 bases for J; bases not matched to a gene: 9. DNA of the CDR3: TGTGCCAGCAGCGTAGATCCGCGGGGGGGGCGGTCAGATACGCAGTATTTT. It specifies CASSVDPRGGRSDTQYF.

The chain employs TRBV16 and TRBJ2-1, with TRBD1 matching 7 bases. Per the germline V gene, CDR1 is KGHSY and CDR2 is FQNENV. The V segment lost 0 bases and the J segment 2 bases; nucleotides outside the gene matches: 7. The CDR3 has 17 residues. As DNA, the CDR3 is TGTGCCAGCAGCCAATCTCGGACAGGTAAAGCCTACAATGAGCAGTTCTTC. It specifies CASSQSRTGKAYNEQFF.

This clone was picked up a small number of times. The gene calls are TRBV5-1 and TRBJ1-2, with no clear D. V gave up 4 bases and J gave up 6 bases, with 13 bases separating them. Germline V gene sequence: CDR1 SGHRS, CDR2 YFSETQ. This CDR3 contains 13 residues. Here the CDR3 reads CASSLDISDGYTF. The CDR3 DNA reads TGCGCCAGCAGCCTCGACATCTCCGATGGCTACACCTTC.